This T cell receptor beta chain was recovered during a study of T cell responses to AZD1222 COVID-19 vaccine. Study-wide results and caveats: Only a handful of AZD1222 recipients were seropositive at baseline. White British donors predominated, females outnumbered males, and clonal diversity was possibly underestimated. Following two doses of AZD1222, Spike-specific TCR breadth and depth rose. Nearly half of the spike-specific TCRs reportedly recognize variant regions that carry no mutations.

In regard to this clone: Antigen specificity is unknown.

The CDR3 spans 15 residues. V lost 3 bases to trimming and J lost 2 bases, with 13 bases between them. CDR1 is LNHNV, CDR2 YYDKDF, per germline (reference sequence). This table comes from immunoSEQ multiplex PCR, and its TCRdb copy is limited to in-frame clones, with some not included. Of over 150,000 clones listed, around nine tenths are singletons. The sample in question was peripheral blood, obtained 28 days after the second AZD1222 dose. The V gene is TRBV15, the J gene TRBJ1-2; perhaps TRBD1 as D (6 bases). The sequence derives from an adult who received the AZD1222 COVID-19 vaccine. The CDR3 loop is CATSRGIDRNYGYTF. DNA for the CDR3: TGTGCCACCAGCAGGGGAATCGACAGGAACTATGGCTACACCTTC.